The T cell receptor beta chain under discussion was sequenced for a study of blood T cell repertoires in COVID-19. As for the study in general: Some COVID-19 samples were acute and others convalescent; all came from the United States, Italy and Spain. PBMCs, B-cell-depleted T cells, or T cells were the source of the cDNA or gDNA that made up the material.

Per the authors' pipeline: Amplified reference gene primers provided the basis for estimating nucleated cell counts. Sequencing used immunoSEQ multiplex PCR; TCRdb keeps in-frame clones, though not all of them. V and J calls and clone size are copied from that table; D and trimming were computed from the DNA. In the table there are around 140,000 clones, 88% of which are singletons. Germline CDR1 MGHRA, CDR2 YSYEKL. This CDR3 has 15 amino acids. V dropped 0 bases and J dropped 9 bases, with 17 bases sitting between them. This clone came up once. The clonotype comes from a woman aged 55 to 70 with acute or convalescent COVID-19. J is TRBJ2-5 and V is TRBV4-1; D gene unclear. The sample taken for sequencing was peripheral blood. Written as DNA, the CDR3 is TGCGCCAGCAGCCAAGATCGTGGTGAGGTTTGGGCCCAGTACTTC. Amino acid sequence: CASSQDRGEVWAQYF.